This entry concerns a single TCR beta chain. The antigen remains undetermined. Germline-derived CDR1 and CDR2 are SGHRS and YFSETQ. The CDR3 length is 16 residues. V shed 0 bases and J shed 0 bases, with 12 bases lying between them. The PCR was carried out with 60 Vbeta primers and 13 Jbeta primers. The assay was immunoSEQ multiplex PCR, and TCRdb's table has in-frame clones only and misses some. This table holds about 120,000 clones, roughly 72% found once. The data are from a study of cytomegalovirus exposure and HLA in healthy donors. Looking at the study overall: There were tens of millions of unique TCRs (from HLA-typed donors) in an early data release.

Study-wide findings and caveats: Later analysis placed DRB1 highest and HLA-C lowest in TCR association rates, which differed by HLA locus. Some TCR beta chains (around 160 of them) were listed as cytomegalovirus-associated.

The sequencing input was PBMCs. The V and J genes are TRBV5-1 and TRBJ2-5; D is possibly TRBD2 (5 bases). This clonotype originated in a man aged 35 to 55 in good health and CMV-seropositive. The DNA for the CDR3 is TGCGCCAGCAGCTTGGCGGCTAGCTTGGACCAAGAGACCCAGTACTTC. This gives the protein CASSLAASLDQETQYF.